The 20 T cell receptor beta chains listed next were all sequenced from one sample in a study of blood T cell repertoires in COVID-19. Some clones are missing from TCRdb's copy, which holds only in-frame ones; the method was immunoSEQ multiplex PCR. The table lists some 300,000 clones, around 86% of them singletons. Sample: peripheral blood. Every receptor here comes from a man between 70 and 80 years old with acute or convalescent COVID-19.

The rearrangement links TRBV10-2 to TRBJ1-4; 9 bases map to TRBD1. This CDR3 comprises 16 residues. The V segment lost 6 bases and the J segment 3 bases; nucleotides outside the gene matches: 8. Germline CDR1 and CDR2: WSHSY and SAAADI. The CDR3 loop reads CASSDTGGSANEKLFF. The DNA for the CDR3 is TGCGCCAGCAGCGATACAGGGGGCAGTGCTAATGAAAAACTGTTTTTT.

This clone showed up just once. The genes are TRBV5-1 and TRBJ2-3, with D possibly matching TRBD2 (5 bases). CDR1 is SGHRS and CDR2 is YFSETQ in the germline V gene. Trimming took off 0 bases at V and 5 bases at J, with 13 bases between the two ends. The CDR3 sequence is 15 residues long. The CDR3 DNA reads TGCGCCAGCAGCTTGGGGACTCCTCAAAAAGATACGCAGTATTTT. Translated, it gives CASSLGTPQKDTQYF.

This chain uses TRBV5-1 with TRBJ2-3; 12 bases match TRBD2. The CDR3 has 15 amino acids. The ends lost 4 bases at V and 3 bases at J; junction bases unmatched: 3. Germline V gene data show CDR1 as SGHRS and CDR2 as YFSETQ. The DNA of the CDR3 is TGCGCCAGCAGCCATCTAGCGGGGGGGACAGATACGCAGTATTTT. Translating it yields CASSHLAGGTDTQYF. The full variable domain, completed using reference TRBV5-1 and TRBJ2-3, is KAGVTQTPRYLIKTRGQQVTLSCSPISGHRSVSWYQQTPGQGLQFLFEYFSETQRNKGNFPGRFSGRQFSNSRSEMNVSTLELGDSALYLCASSHLAGGTDTQYFGPGTRLTVL.

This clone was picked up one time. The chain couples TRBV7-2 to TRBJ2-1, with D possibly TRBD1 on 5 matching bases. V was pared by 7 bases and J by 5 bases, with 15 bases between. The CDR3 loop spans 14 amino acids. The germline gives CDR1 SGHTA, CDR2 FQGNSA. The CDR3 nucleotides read TGTGCCAGCAAAGTAGCCAGGGAAAACAATGAGCAGTTCTTC. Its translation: CASKVARENNEQFF.

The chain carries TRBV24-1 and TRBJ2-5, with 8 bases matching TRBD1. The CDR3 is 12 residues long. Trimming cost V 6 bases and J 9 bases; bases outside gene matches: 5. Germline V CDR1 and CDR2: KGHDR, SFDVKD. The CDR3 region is CATSSGGEAQYF. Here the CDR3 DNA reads TGTGCCACCAGTTCAGGGGGCGAGGCCCAGTACTTC.

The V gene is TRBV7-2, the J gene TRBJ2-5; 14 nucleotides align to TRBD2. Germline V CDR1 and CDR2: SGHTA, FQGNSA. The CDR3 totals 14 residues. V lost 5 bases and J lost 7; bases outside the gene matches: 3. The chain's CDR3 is CASSQGTSGGTQYF. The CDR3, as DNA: TGTGCCAGCAGCCAGGGGACTAGCGGGGGGACCCAGTACTTC.

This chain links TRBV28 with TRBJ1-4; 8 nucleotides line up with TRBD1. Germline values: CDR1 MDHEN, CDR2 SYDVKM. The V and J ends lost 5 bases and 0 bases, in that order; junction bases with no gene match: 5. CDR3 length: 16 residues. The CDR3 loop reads CASSPLQGATNEKLFF. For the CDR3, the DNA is TGTGCCAGCAGTCCATTACAGGGGGCAACTAATGAAAAACTGTTTTTT. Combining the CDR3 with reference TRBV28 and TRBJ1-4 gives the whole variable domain DVKVTQSSRYLVKRTGEKVFLECVQDMDHENMFWYRQDPGLGLRLIYFSYDVKMKEKGDIPEGYSVSREKKERFSLILESASTNQTSMYLCASSPLQGATNEKLFFGSGTQLSVL.

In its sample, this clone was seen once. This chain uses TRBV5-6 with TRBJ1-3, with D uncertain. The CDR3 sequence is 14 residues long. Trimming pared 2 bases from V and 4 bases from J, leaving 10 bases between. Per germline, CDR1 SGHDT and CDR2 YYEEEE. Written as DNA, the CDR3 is TGTGCCAGCAGCTTCATGGAGTCCGGAAACACCATATATTTT. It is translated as CASSFMESGNTIYF. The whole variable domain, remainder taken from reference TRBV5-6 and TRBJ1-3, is DAGVTQSPTHLIKTRGQQVTLRCSPKSGHDTVSWYQQALGQGPQFIFQYYEEEERQRGNFPDRFSGHQFPNYSSELNVNALLLGDSALYLCASSFMESGNTIYFGEGSWLTVV.

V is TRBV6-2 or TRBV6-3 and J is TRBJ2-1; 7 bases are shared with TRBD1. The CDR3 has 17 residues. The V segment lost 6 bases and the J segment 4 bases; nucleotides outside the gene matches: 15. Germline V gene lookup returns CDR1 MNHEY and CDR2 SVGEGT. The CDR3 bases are TGTGCCAGCAGCCTCTATTTCCCGGGACAGCAATACAATGAGCAGTTCTTC. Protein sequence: CASSLYFPGQQYNEQFF.

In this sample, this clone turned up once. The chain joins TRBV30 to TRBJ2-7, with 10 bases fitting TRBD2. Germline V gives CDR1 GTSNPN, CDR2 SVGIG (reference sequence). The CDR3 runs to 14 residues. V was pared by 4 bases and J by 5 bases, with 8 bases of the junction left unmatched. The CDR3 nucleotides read TGTGCCTGGAAAAAAGTAGCGGGGGGCCACGAGCAGTACTTC. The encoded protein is CAWKKVAGGHEQYF.

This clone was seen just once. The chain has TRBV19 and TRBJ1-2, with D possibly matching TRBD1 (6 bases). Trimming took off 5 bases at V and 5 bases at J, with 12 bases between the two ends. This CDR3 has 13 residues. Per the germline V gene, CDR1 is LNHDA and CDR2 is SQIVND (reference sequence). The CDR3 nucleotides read TGTGCCAGTAGTGGGACAACAGCGTATGGCTACACCTTC. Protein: CASSGTTAYGYTF.

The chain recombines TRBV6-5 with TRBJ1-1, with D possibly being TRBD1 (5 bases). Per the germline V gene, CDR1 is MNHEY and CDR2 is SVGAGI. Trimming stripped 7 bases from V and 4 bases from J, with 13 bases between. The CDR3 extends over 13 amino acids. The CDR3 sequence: CASIIAGGTEAFF. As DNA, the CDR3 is TGTGCCAGCATTATAGCGGGGGGCACTGAAGCTTTCTTT.

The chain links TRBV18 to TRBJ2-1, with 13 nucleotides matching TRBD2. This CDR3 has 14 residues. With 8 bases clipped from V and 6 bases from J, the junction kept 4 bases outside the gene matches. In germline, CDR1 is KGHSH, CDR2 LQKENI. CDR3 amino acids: CASQLAGGVNEQFF. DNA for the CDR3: TGTGCCAGCCAACTAGCGGGAGGGGTCAATGAGCAGTTCTTC.

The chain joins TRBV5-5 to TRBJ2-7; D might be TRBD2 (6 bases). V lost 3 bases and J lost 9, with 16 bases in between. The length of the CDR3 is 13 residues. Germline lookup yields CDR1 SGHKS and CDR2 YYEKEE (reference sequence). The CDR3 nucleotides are TGTGCCAGCAGCTGGGAGGATCAGGGAGGGCAGTACTTC. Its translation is CASSWEDQGGQYF.

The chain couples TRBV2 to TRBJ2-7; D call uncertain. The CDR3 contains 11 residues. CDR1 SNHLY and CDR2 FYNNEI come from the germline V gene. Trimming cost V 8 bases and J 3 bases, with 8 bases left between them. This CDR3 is CASGQLYEQYF. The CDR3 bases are TGTGCCAGCGGGCAGCTCTACGAGCAGTACTTC.

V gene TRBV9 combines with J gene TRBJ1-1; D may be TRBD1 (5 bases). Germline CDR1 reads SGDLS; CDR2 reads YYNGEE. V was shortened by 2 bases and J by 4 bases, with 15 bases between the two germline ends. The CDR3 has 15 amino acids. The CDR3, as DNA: TGTGCCAGCAGCGTGGCAGGGAGGTTAGGCACTGAAGCTTTCTTT. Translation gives CASSVAGRLGTEAFF.

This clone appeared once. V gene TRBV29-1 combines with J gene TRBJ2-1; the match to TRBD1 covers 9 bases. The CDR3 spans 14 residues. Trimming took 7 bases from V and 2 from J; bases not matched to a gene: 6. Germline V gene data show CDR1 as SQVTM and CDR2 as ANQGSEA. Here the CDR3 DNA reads TGCAGCGGTACACAGGGGGCCGCCTACAATGAGCAGTTCTTC. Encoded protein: CSGTQGAAYNEQFF.

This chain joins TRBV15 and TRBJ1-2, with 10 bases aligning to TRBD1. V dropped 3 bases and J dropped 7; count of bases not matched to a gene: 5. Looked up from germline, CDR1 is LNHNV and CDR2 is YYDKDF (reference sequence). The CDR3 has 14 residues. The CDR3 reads CATSRGRQGAGYTF. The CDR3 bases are TGTGCCACCAGCAGGGGTCGACAGGGGGCTGGCTACACCTTC.

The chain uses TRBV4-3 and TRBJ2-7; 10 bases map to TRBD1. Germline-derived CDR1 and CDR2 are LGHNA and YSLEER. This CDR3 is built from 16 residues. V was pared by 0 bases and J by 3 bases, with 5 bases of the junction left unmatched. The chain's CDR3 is CASSQDPGTGDYEQYF. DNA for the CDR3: TGCGCCAGCAGCCAAGATCCCGGGACAGGGGACTACGAGCAGTACTTC.

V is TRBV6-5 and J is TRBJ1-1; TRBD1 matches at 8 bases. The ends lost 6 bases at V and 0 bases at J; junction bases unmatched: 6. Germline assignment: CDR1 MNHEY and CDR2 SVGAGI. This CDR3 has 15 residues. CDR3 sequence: CASSRDRLLNTEAFF. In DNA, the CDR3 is TGTGCCAGCAGCCGGGACAGGCTATTGAACACTGAAGCTTTCTTT.